Given below is one T cell receptor beta chain in context. Its specificity is not known. Profiling relied on immunoSEQ multiplex PCR, and the TCRdb table lists in-frame clones only, not all of them. The table lists 17,000 or so clones, about 86% of them singletons. This sample was included in a study of T cell repertoires in ileal Crohn's disease. About the research overall: Median disease duration was roughly 8.4 years; 35% to 45% smoked at surgery.

Study-wide points: All patients with clonality above 26.8% had endoscopic recurrence.

Specimen: ileal tissue. The TCR sequence derives from an adult with Crohn's disease.

Here the CDR3 DNA reads TGCGCCAGCAGTGAGATCCGGGACAGGCGGACTGAAGCTTTCTTT. This encodes CASSEIRDRRTEAFF. The genes are TRBV10-1 and TRBJ1-1; 8 bases are a match to TRBD1. The CDR3 length is 15 residues. Germline CDR1 is WNHNN and CDR2 is SYGVQD (reference sequence). The J segment lost 5 bases and the V segment lost 2 bases, leaving 7 bases of the junction unmatched.